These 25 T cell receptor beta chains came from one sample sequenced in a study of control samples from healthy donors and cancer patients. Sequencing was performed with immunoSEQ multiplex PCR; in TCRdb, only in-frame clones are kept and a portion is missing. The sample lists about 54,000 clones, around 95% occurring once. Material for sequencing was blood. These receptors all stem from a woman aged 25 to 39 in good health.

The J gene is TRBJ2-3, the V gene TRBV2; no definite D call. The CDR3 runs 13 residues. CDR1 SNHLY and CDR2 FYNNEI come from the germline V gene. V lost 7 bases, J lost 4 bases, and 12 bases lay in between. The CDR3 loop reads CASNPTYSDTQYF. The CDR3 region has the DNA TGTGCCAGCAACCCCACTTATTCAGATACGCAGTATTTT.

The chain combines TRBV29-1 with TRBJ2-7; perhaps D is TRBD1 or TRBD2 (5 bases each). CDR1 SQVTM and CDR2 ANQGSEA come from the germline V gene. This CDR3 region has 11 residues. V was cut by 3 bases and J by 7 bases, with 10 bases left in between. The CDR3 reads CSVEGPIEQYF. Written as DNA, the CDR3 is TGCAGCGTTGAGGGACCAATAGAGCAGTACTTC.

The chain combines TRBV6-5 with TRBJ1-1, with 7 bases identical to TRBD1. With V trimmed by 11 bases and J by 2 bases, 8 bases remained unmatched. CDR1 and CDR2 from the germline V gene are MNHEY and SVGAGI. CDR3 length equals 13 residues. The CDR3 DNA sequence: TGTGCCGGGACCTGGGACAGAAACACTGAAGCTTTCTTT. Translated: CAGTWDRNTEAFF.

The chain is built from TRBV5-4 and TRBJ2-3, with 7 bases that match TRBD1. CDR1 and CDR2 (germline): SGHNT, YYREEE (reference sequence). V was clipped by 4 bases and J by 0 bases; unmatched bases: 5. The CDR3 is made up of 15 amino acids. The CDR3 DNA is TGTGCCAGCAGCGCGACAGGGACCAGCACAGATACGCAGTATTTT. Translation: CASSATGTSTDTQYF.

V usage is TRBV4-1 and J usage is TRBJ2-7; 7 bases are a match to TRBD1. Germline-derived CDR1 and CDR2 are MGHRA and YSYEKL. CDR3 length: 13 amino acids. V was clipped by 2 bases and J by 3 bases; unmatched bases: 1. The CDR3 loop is CASSQRDSYEQYF. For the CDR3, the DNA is TGCGCCAGCAGCCAAAGGGACAGCTACGAGCAGTACTTC.

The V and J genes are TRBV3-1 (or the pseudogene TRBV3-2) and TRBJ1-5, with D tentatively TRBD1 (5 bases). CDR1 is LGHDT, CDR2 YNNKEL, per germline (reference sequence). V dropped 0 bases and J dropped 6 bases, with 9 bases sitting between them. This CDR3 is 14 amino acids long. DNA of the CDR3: TGTGCCAGCAGCCAAGATTGGGGCAGTCAGCCCCAGCATTTT. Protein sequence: CASSQDWGSQPQHF.

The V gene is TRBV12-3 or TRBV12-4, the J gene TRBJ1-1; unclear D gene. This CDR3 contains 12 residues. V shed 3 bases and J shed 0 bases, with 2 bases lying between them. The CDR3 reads CASSLLNTEAFF. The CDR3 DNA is TGTGCCAGCAGTTTGCTGAACACTGAAGCTTTCTTT.

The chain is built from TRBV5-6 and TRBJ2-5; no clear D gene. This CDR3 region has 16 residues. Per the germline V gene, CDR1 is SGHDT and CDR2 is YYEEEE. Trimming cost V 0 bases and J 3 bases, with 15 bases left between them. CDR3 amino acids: CASSLVVTTEKETQYF. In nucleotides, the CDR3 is TGTGCCAGCAGCTTGGTAGTGACAACAGAAAAAGAGACCCAGTACTTC.

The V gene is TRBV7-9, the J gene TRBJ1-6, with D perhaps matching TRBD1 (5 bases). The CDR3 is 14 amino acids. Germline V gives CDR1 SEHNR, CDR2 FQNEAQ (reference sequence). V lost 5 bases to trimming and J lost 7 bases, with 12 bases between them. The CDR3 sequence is CASSGAGSNSPLHF. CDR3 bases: TGTGCCAGCAGCGGGGCAGGGTCGAATTCACCCCTCCACTTT.

CDR3 DNA: TGTGCCAGCAGAGCTACCCGGACAGGGTCTAACTATGGCTACACCTTC. This translates into CASRATRTGSNYGYTF. The chain links TRBV27 to TRBJ1-2, with 8 nucleotides matching TRBD1. With V trimmed by 6 bases and J by 0 bases, 9 bases remained unmatched. CDR1 and CDR2 from the germline V gene are MNHEY and SMNVEV (reference sequence). This CDR3 has 16 residues.

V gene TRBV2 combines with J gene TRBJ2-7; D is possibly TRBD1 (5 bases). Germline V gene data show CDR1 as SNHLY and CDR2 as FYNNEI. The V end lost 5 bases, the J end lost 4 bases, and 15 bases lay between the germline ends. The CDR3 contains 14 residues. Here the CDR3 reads CASSLSAPGYEQYF. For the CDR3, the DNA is TGTGCCAGCAGTCTCTCGGCCCCAGGGTACGAGCAGTACTTC.

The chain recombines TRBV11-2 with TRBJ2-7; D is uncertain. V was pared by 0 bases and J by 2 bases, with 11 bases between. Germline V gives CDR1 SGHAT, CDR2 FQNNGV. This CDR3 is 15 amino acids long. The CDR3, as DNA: TGTGCCAGCAGCTTAGAAGCTCGTAGTACCTACGAGCAGTACTTC. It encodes CASSLEARSTYEQYF. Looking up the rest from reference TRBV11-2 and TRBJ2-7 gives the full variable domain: EAGVAQSPRYKIIEKRQSVAFWCNPISGHATLYWYQQILGQGPKLLIQFQNNGVVDDSQLPKDRFSAERLKGVDSTLKIQPAKLEDSAVYLCASSLEARSTYEQYFGPGTRLTVT.

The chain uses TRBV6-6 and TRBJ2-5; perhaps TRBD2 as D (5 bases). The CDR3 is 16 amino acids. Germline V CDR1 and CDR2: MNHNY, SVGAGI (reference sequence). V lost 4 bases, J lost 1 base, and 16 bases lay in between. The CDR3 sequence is CASSFILGSGQETQYF. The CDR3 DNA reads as TGTGCCAGCAGTTTCATACTCGGAAGCGGCCAAGAGACCCAGTACTTC.

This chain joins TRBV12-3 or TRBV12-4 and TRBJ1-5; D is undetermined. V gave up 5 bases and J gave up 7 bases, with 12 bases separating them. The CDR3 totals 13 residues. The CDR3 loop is CASSPSGEQPQHF. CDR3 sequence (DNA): TGTGCCAGCAGTCCCTCCGGGGAGCAGCCCCAGCATTTT.

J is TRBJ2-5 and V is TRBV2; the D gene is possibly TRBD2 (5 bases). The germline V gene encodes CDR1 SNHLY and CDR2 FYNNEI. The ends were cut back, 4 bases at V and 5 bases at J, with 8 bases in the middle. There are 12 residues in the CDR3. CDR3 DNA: TGTGCCAGCAGTGGAGGGAGTGAGACCCAGTACTTC. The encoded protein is CASSGGSETQYF.

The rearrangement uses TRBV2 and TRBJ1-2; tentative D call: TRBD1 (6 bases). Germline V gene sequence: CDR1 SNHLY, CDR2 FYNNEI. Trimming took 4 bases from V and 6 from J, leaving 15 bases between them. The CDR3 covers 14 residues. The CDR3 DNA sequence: TGTGCCAGCAGTGCGAAACAGGGCTCGAATGGCTACACCTTC. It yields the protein CASSAKQGSNGYTF.

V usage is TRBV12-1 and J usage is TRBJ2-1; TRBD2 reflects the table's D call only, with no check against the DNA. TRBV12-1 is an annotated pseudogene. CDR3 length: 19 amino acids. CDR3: CASSFGGLAGGTLYNEQFF. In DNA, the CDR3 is TGTGCCAGCAGCTTTGGGGGACTAGCGGGAGGGACCCTTTACAATGAGCAGTTCTTC.

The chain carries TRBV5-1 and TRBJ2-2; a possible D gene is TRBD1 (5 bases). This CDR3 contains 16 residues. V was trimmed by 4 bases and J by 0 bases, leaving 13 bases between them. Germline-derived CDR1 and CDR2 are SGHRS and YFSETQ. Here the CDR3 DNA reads TGCGCCAGCAGCCCCCCCCGGACAACGAACACCGGGGAGCTGTTTTTT. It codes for CASSPPRTTNTGELFF.

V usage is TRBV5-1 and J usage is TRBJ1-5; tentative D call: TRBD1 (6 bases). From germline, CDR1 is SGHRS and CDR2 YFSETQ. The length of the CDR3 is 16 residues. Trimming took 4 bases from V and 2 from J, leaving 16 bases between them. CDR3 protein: CASSRTGTTGNQPQHF. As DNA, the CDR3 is TGCGCCAGCAGCAGGACCGGGACAACAGGCAATCAGCCCCAGCATTTT.

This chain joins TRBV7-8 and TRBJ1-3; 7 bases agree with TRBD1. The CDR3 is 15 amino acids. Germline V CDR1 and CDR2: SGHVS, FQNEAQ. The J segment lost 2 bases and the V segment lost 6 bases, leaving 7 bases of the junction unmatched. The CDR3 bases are TGTGCCAGCAGTCCACGACAGGGTGCTGGAAACACCATATATTTT. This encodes CASSPRQGAGNTIYF.

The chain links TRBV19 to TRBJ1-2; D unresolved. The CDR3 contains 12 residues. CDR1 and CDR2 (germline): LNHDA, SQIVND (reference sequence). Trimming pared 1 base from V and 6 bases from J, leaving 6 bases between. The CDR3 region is CASSIGDNGYTF. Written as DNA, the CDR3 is TGTGCCAGTAGTATAGGAGACAATGGCTACACCTTC.

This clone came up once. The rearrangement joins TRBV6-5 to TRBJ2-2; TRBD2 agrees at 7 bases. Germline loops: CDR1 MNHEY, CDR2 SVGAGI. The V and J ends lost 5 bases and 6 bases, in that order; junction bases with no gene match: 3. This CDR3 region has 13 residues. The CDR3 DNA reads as TGTGCCAGCAGTCACCGGGAGGCCGGGGAGCTGTTTTTT. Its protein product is CASSHREAGELFF.

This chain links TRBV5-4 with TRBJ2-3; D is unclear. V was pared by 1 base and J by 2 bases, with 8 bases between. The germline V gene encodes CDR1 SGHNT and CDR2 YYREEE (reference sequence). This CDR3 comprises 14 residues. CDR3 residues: CASSLNKYTDTQYF. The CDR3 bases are TGTGCCAGCAGCTTGAACAAGTACACAGATACGCAGTATTTT.

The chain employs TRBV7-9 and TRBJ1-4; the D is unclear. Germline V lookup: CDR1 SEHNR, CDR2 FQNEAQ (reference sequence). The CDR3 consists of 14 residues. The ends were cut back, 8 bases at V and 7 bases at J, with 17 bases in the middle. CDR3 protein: CASGQAQRSEKLFF. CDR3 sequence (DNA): TGTGCCAGCGGCCAGGCACAGCGTAGTGAAAAACTGTTTTTT.

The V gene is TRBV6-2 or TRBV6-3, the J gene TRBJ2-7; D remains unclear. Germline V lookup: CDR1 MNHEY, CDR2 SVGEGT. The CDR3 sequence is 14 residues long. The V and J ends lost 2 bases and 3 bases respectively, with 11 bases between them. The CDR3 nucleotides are TGTGCCAGCAGTTACGACCCTGGGGTCTACGAGCAGTACTTC. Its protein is CASSYDPGVYEQYF.